Below, one TCR beta chain is given with its context. These data originate in a study of blood T cell repertoires in COVID-19. The ends were cut back, 7 bases at V and 0 bases at J, with 9 bases in the middle. The CDR3 sequence is 14 residues long. Germline CDR1 and CDR2: SEHNR and FQNEAQ (reference sequence). TCRdb's table, derived via immunoSEQ multiplex PCR, lists solely in-frame clones and lacks some. The sample lists roughly 18,000 clones, over 60% occurring once. The chain combines TRBV7-9 with TRBJ1-4; D remains ambiguous. This clonotype was sampled from a man between 65 and 79 years old with COVID-19, enrolled during active disease. The specimen sequenced was peripheral blood. The CDR3 sequence is CASIPSATNEKLFF. The DNA of the CDR3 is TGTGCCAGCATCCCGAGTGCAACTAATGAAAAACTGTTTTTT.